This TCR beta chain was sequenced during a study of blood T cell repertoires in COVID-19 (dated by TCRdb to about 2020). General notes on the study: Samples covering the acute and convalescent phases of COVID-19 were provided by collaborators in the United States, Italy and Spain. The material from the prospective study consisted of cDNA or gDNA derived from T cells, B-cell-depleted T cells, or PBMCs. Subjects who had been exposed to COVID-19, were actively infected with it, or had recovered from it provided the deeply sampled blood TCRbeta repertoires that made up the dataset. The repertoires were made available in a free public database intended to serve as a resource for research on the immune response to SARS-CoV-2. Samples were obtained from the ongoing ImmuneRACE study (first 160 participants) and from 1,254 subjects provided by 6 global collaborators. Sample metadata almost always included a de-identified subject ID, COVID-19 status, age in years and sex. Where available, HLA class I and class II types were obtained from metadata supplied by the sample provider rather than from assay-based typing. General study outcomes and caveats: How much clinical and demographic metadata was included differed by source and by participant, and the metadata was provided uncurated.

The immunoSEQ Assay, a bias-controlled multiplex PCR, was used to amplify TCRbeta CDR3 regions from genomic DNA. Concerning the study's data processing: The number of nucleated cells in each sample was estimated by amplification of reference gene primers within the assay. Sequence reads were collapsed and filtered to measure the absolute abundance of every unique TCRbeta CDR3 rearrangement. Productive Simpson clonality was computed per sample as the square root of Simpson's diversity index over productive rearrangements. Sourced from immuneACCESS, this table was stored by TCRdb with only in-frame sequences that have V and J called. A share of the clones is absent; for the studies checked, an unresolved V gene accounts for under half, and the remainder has no known explanation. The V and J calls and clone size were taken over from that table, and D and trimming were inferred from the DNA. The sample table holds roughly 250,000 clones, of which about 88% were seen once. The top ten hold 2.1% of the sample.

The V and J ends are trimmed by 2 bases and 1 base, leaving 15 bases between them. CDR1 and CDR2 are read off the germline V gene as MGHRA and YSYEKL. The cysteine opens and the phenylalanine closes a CDR3 of 17 amino acids. Left in the record is the CDR3 DNA by itself, 51 bases read in frame from the first base. Samples from volunteer blood donors who had recovered from COVID-19 were contributed by a second Seattle source. Collaborating institutions collected whole blood in K2EDTA tubes following their own protocols. For TCRbeta analysis, collaborators shipped samples as frozen whole blood, isolated PBMCs, or DNA extracted from either of those sample types. Turning to this clone: Its antigen remains unidentified. No base-level quality is on record; no much larger clone is a single base apart.

The receptor was isolated from a woman between 35 and 50 years old who had recovered from COVID-19. Sequencing was carried out using peripheral blood. Here the chain combines TRBV4-1 and TRBJ1-3, with a weak D call of TRBD1 (5 bases match). The sequence in DNA is TGCGCCAGCAGCCAACGCTTACAAGGGGTATCTGGAAACACCATATATTTT. Translated, it gives CASSQRLQGVSGNTIYF.